This T cell receptor (beta chain) comes out of a study of CD8+ T cells in alopecia areata. Across the whole study: Tofacitinib administration persisted for 6 to 18 months, succeeded by 6 months off drug.

Sample treatment: oral pan-JAK inhibitor, 5-10 mg twice daily. The germline V gene has CDR1 SQVTM and CDR2 ANQGSEA. With 7 bases clipped from V and 3 bases from J, the junction kept 5 bases outside the gene matches. This CDR3 comprises 13 residues. RNA was extracted and reverse transcribed into cDNA as the sequencing template. Libraries were prepared by immunoSEQ multiplex PCR; TCRdb keeps only in-frame clonotypes and omits some of them. The sample has approximately 170,000 clones, approximately 56% seen once; the top ten hold about 0.65%. The specimen comprised CD4+ T cells sorted from blood, sampled at week 4, from a patient treated with tofacitinib. This chain links TRBV29-1 with TRBJ2-1; 8 bases match TRBD2. The sequence was collected from a human donor with alopecia areata. The CDR3 reads CSETSGGYNEQFF. CDR3 bases: TGCAGCGAAACTAGCGGCGGCTACAATGAGCAGTTCTTC.